The 30 T cell receptor beta chains presented below share a single source sample, sequenced in a study of cytomegalovirus exposure and HLA in healthy donors. Assay: immunoSEQ multiplex PCR; the TCRdb copy retains only in-frame clones and omits some. The table includes roughly 330,000 clones, roughly 87% detected once. Sequenced: PBMCs. The receptor set was obtained from a woman in her 30s in good health and CMV-seropositive.

The V and J genes are TRBV6-1 and TRBJ2-7; tentatively, D is TRBD1 (6 bases). This CDR3 is 17 amino acids long. CDR1 is MNHNS, CDR2 SASEGT, per germline. V dropped 0 bases and J dropped 2 bases, with 17 bases sitting between them. As DNA, the CDR3 is TGTGCCAGCAGTGAAGCGCCGCTGGGGGCAGCGACCTACGAGCAGTACTTC. It translates to CASSEAPLGAATYEQYF.

In nucleotides, the CDR3 is TGTGCCAGCAGTTCACCTCTAGCGGCTAGCACAGATACGCAGTATTTT. This translates into CASSSPLAASTDTQYF. This sequence joins TRBV27 and TRBJ2-3; TRBD2 matches at 7 bases. The germline V gene has CDR1 MNHEY and CDR2 SMNVEV (reference sequence). The V segment lost 4 bases and the J segment 0 bases; nucleotides outside the gene matches: 7. The CDR3 consists of 16 residues.

This sequence joins TRBV11-2 and TRBJ2-7; TRBD2 matches at 7 bases. The CDR3 is made up of 14 amino acids. Germline V lookup: CDR1 SGHAT, CDR2 FQNNGV. The trim removed 4 bases at V and 2 bases at J, leaving 5 bases unmatched. The CDR3 nucleotides read TGTGCCAGCAGCTCCCCACGGGGGGCCTACGAGCAGTACTTC. Its translation is CASSSPRGAYEQYF.

The DNA for the CDR3 is TGTGCCAGCAGTGAGGGGGGTCTTCTTCCCTACGAGCAGTACTTC. Amino acid sequence: CASSEGGLLPYEQYF. V usage is TRBV6-1 and J usage is TRBJ2-7; TRBD2 might be the D (6 bases). V lost 3 bases, J lost 2 bases, and 14 bases lay in between. The germline V gene has CDR1 MNHNS and CDR2 SASEGT. This CDR3 has 15 residues.

This chain joins TRBV5-6 and TRBJ2-3; 8 bases are shared with TRBD1. Germline CDR1 SGHDT, CDR2 YYEEEE. V trimming: 4 bases; J trimming: 8 bases; junction bases outside the gene matches: 3. The CDR3 loop spans 12 amino acids. The CDR3 region has the DNA TGTGCCAGCAGCCCGGGACAGGCTACGCAGTATTTT. Protein sequence: CASSPGQATQYF.

This sequence joins TRBV2 and TRBJ1-1; 8 bases agree with TRBD1. The length of the CDR3 is 15 residues. Germline CDR1 is SNHLY and CDR2 is FYNNEI. V dropped 6 bases and J dropped 3; count of bases not matched to a gene: 9. The DNA for the CDR3 is TGTGCCAGCAGAAGACAGGGGATCGTGGACACTGAAGCTTTCTTT. This translates into CASRRQGIVDTEAFF.

V and J are TRBV5-1 and TRBJ2-7, with D maybe TRBD2 (6 bases). Germline V gene data show CDR1 as SGHRS and CDR2 as YFSETQ. The CDR3 extends over 15 amino acids. V was pared by 0 bases and J by 2 bases, with 12 bases between. The CDR3, as DNA: TGCGCCAGCAGCTTGGTAGAGGGAGGCCCCTACGAGCAGTACTTC. Its translation: CASSLVEGGPYEQYF.

This chain links TRBV27 with TRBJ2-7; weak D call: TRBD1 (5 bases). Looked up from germline, CDR1 is MNHEY and CDR2 is SMNVEV (reference sequence). The CDR3 has 15 residues. V shed 2 bases and J shed 3 bases, with 14 bases lying between them. The CDR3 region is CASSLEQATNYEQYF. The CDR3 DNA is TGTGCCAGCAGTTTAGAACAGGCAACGAACTACGAGCAGTACTTC.

The J gene is TRBJ2-5, the V gene TRBV4-1; TRBD2 agrees at 13 bases. The V segment lost 8 bases and the J segment 9 bases; nucleotides outside the gene matches: 6. CDR3 length: 13 residues. Germline CDR1 reads MGHRA; CDR2 reads YSYEKL. The CDR3 protein is CASAGLAGVAQYF. The CDR3 DNA follows: TGCGCCAGCGCCGGACTAGCGGGAGTGGCCCAGTACTTC.

The chain recombines TRBV6-1 with TRBJ1-5; D is undetermined. Germline V gives CDR1 MNHNS, CDR2 SASEGT. CDR3 length: 14 residues. Trimming stripped 6 bases from V and 1 base from J, with 10 bases between. CDR3 sequence reads: CASRTGFSNQPQHF. The CDR3 region has the DNA TGTGCCAGCAGGACGGGATTCAGCAATCAGCCCCAGCATTTT.

This clone was seen once. The chain uses TRBV4-1 and TRBJ2-3; D may be TRBD2 (5 bases). The ends were cut back, 0 bases at V and 1 base at J, with 5 bases in the middle. Looked up from germline, CDR1 is MGHRA and CDR2 is YSYEKL. This CDR3 has 14 residues. Here the CDR3 reads CASSQDGGTDTQYF. Here the CDR3 DNA reads TGCGCCAGCAGCCAAGACGGGGGCACAGATACGCAGTATTTT.

The chain has TRBV28 and TRBJ2-7; a weak D match, TRBD1 (6 bases). CDR1 is MDHEN and CDR2 is SYDVKM in the germline V gene. CDR3 length equals 12 residues. V lost 5 bases and J 3 bases, leaving 8 bases between the germline ends. Written as DNA, the CDR3 is TGTGCCAGCAGTCTACAGGGCTACGAGCAGTACTTC. Protein: CASSLQGYEQYF.

This clone was seen a few times. V usage is TRBV7-9 and J usage is TRBJ2-3, with D possibly being TRBD2 (5 bases). The CDR3 extends over 16 amino acids. CDR1 and CDR2 from the germline V gene are SEHNR and FQNEAQ (reference sequence). V was trimmed by 0 bases and J by 4 bases, leaving 14 bases between them. This CDR3 is CASSLAQSGLPDTQYF. The CDR3 region has the DNA TGTGCCAGCAGCTTAGCGCAGTCGGGGTTGCCAGATACGCAGTATTTT.

The CDR3 DNA is TGTGCCAGCAGCGTAGTTGGTAGCGGGGGGTACAATGAGCAGTTCTTC. Its protein product is CASSVVGSGGYNEQFF. This chain connects TRBV9 to TRBJ2-1; 10 bases align to TRBD2. After removal of 0 bases from V and 4 bases from J, the junction contained 4 bases not matched to a gene. There are 16 residues in the CDR3. The germline V gene has CDR1 SGDLS and CDR2 YYNGEE.

V gene TRBV6-1 combines with J gene TRBJ2-3; TRBD2 agrees at 12 bases. Trimming cost V 0 bases and J 8 bases; bases outside gene matches: 6. Germline values: CDR1 MNHNS, CDR2 SASEGT. This CDR3 is 16 amino acids long. CDR3 residues: CASSEAALAGGGTQYF. The DNA of the CDR3 is TGTGCCAGCAGTGAAGCGGCACTAGCGGGAGGAGGTACGCAGTATTTT.

The rearrangement uses TRBV28 and TRBJ1-5; unclear D gene. Germline lookup yields CDR1 MDHEN and CDR2 SYDVKM. The CDR3 extends over 14 amino acids. V lost 3 bases and J lost 3, with 9 bases in between. Here the CDR3 reads CASSLPLVNQPQHF. For the CDR3, the DNA is TGTGCCAGCAGTTTGCCGTTAGTCAATCAGCCCCAGCATTTT. The entire variable domain, with the rest obtained from reference TRBV28 and TRBJ1-5, is as follows: DVKVTQSSRYLVKRTGEKVFLECVQDMDHENMFWYRQDPGLGLRLIYFSYDVKMKEKGDIPEGYSVSREKKERFSLILESASTNQTSMYLCASSLPLVNQPQHFGDGTRLSIL.

This clone was observed once. The V and J genes are TRBV6-5 and TRBJ2-7, with D maybe TRBD1 (5 bases). The CDR3 runs to 13 residues. Germline V gives CDR1 MNHEY, CDR2 SVGAGI. V lost 2 bases and J 4 bases, leaving 9 bases between the germline ends. The CDR3 protein is CASSYNDRYEQYF. The CDR3 DNA is TGTGCCAGCAGTTACAACGACAGATACGAGCAGTACTTC.

This chain joins TRBV28 and TRBJ2-7, with TRBD2 matching 8 bases. Germline V gene data show CDR1 as MDHEN and CDR2 as SYDVKM. The CDR3 runs to 16 residues. After removal of 5 bases from V and 0 bases from J, the junction contained 9 bases not matched to a gene. CDR3 sequence reads: CASSAPTSGSSYEQYF. The CDR3 DNA reads TGTGCCAGCAGTGCCCCAACTAGCGGTAGCTCCTACGAGCAGTACTTC.

This rearrangement joins TRBV4-3 to TRBJ2-1, with D uncertain. The germline V gene has CDR1 LGHNA and CDR2 YSLEER. The CDR3 has 19 amino acids. With 0 bases removed from V and 6 bases from J, the gap between germline ends came to 24 bases. CDR3 sequence: CASSQDRSGPTNQRNEQFF. In nucleotides, the CDR3 is TGCGCCAGCAGCCAAGATCGGAGTGGACCGACAAATCAACGCAATGAGCAGTTCTTC.

The genes are TRBV2 and TRBJ1-4; D gene unclear. The CDR3 extends over 13 amino acids. Trimming cost V 8 bases and J 8 bases, with 15 bases left between them. Germline V gene data show CDR1 as SNHLY and CDR2 as FYNNEI. CDR3 loop: CASSQGTSEKLFF. CDR3 bases: TGTGCCAGCTCACAAGGTACGAGCGAAAAACTGTTTTTT.

This chain connects TRBV7-9 to TRBJ1-2, with TRBD1 identical over 7 bases. The V segment lost 5 bases and the J segment 4 bases; nucleotides outside the gene matches: 10. The CDR3 runs 15 residues. The V gene's germline CDR1 is SEHNR and CDR2 FQNEAQ (reference sequence). The DNA of the CDR3 is TGTGCCAGCAGCACCGGGACAGCCCTATTCTATGGCTACACCTTC. This codes for CASSTGTALFYGYTF.

The genes are TRBV28 and TRBJ2-4; D possibly uses TRBD1 or TRBD2 (5 bases each). V gave up 5 bases and J gave up 0 bases, with 17 bases separating them. Germline V gene data show CDR1 as MDHEN and CDR2 as SYDVKM. The CDR3 is 17 amino acids. The CDR3 loop is CASSPGLVRGAKNIQYF. The CDR3 DNA reads as TGTGCCAGCAGTCCCGGGTTGGTGAGGGGAGCCAAAAACATTCAGTACTTC.

This chain links TRBV7-8 with TRBJ2-2; D is undetermined. V was pared by 1 base and J by 2 bases, with 5 bases between. This CDR3 is built from 14 residues. Looked up from germline, CDR1 is SGHVS and CDR2 is FQNEAQ. The CDR3 DNA sequence: TGTGCCAGCAGCTTAGGACAAAACACCGGGGAGCTGTTTTTT. Its protein product is CASSLGQNTGELFF. The variable domain in full, completed from reference TRBV7-8 and TRBJ2-2, reads GAGVSQSPRYKVAKRGQDVALRCDPISGHVSLFWYQQALGQGPEFLTYFQNEAQLDKSGLPSDRFFAERPEGSVSTLKIQRTQQEDSAVYLCASSLGQNTGELFFGEGSRLTVL.

The CDR3 sequence is CAWSVPGLNTEAFF. The CDR3 coding sequence is TGTGCCTGGAGTGTACCGGGTCTGAACACTGAAGCTTTCTTT. The chain has TRBV30 and TRBJ1-1; no clear D gene. Between the trimmed V and J ends, which lost 0 bases and 0 bases, there was a span of 8 bases. The length of the CDR3 is 14 residues. Germline assignment: CDR1 GTSNPN and CDR2 SVGIG (reference sequence).

About this clone itself: One end of the junction does not line up with germline, which may come from a read error. This rearrangement joins TRBV7-8 to TRBJ2-7; possibly TRBD2 for D (6 bases). The germline V gene has CDR1 SGHVS and CDR2 FQNEAQ. CDR3 length: 14 amino acids. The CDR3 bases are TGTGCCAGCAACTTAGGGCGGGGAATCTACGAGCAGTACTTC. Translating gives CASNLGRGIYEQYF.

V and J are TRBV30 and TRBJ1-3, with D unclear. CDR1 is GTSNPN and CDR2 is SVGIG in the germline V gene (reference sequence). Trimming cost V 4 bases and J 0 bases, with 16 bases left between them. The CDR3 loop spans 16 amino acids. The CDR3 region has the DNA TGTGCCTGGACCGAACCGGGAGCAAGCTCTGGAAACACCATATATTTT. Its protein is CAWTEPGASSGNTIYF. Full variable domain (remainder filled in from reference TRBV30 and TRBJ1-3): SQTIHQWPATLVQPVGSPLSLECTVEGTSNPNLYWYRQAAGRGLQLLFYSVGIGQISSEVPQNLSASRPQDRQFILSSKKLLLSDSGFYLCAWTEPGASSGNTIYFGEGSWLTVV.

V gene TRBV18 combines with J gene TRBJ2-6; D gene uncertain. The germline CDR1 and CDR2 sequences are KGHSH and LQKENI. The ends were cut back, 1 base at V and 4 bases at J, with 17 bases in the middle. The CDR3 runs 18 residues. CDR3 sequence reads: CASSPQEIADWGANVLTF. CDR3 nucleotide sequence: TGTGCCAGCTCACCACAAGAAATTGCTGACTGGGGGGCCAACGTCCTGACTTTC.

CDR3 sequence: CASSYGGWNYEQYF. CDR3 bases: TGTGCCAGCAGTTACGGGGGTTGGAACTACGAGCAGTACTTC. The J gene is TRBJ2-7, the V gene TRBV6-5; D is tentatively TRBD1 or TRBD2 (5 bases each). The V end was cut by 2 bases, the J end by 3 bases, with 11 bases between. This CDR3 is 14 amino acids long. Germline V gene lookup returns CDR1 MNHEY and CDR2 SVGAGI.

V is TRBV29-1 and J is TRBJ1-2; D remains unclear. From germline, CDR1 is SQVTM and CDR2 ANQGSEA. V was pared by 5 bases and J by 8 bases, with 15 bases between. This CDR3 comprises 12 residues. CDR3 region: CSVYDTLWGYTF. The CDR3 nucleotides are TGCAGCGTTTACGACACCCTGTGGGGCTACACCTTC.

Remarks on this clone: Other nucleotide sequences in the sample specify the same CDR3. The V gene is TRBV7-3, the J gene TRBJ2-7; no definite D call. Germline CDR1 SGHTA, CDR2 FQGTGA. The CDR3 is 13 amino acids. The germline V and J ends were trimmed by 2 bases and 2 bases, with 7 bases remaining between them. The CDR3 protein is CASSLGSAYEQYF. The CDR3 coding sequence is TGTGCCAGCAGCTTAGGGTCAGCCTACGAGCAGTACTTC.